A selection of T cell receptor beta chains follows, all from one sample in a study of Ad26.COV2.S vaccination and SARS-CoV-2 variants. Libraries were prepared by immunoSEQ multiplex PCR; TCRdb keeps only in-frame clonotypes and omits some of them. The top ten clones hold around 10% of a sample with about 220,000 clones, approximately 90% of them seen once. Sample: peripheral blood, taken in a trial of Ad26.COV2.S vaccine versus placebo. The receptors derive from a person between 18 and 60 years old who received the Ad26.COV2.S COVID-19 vaccine or a placebo. Each CDR3 is given with its conserved first and last residue. The order of the fields is V gene, D gene, clone size, J gene, CDR3 protein, CDR3 DNA. A D gene is named only where the DNA matches it firmly. Size is omitted from some rows. Given values are once, few, many or a class for expanded clones.

V gene: TRBV5-4; D gene: TRBD2; clone size: few; J gene: TRBJ2-3; CDR3 protein: CASMRAGGSSTDTQYF; CDR3 DNA: TGTGCCAGCATGCGGGCGGGGGGTAGTAGCACAGATACGCAGTATTTT
V gene: TRBV11-1; D gene: TRBD1; clone size: .; J gene: TRBJ2-7; CDR3 protein: CASSLAPSGTATYEQYF; CDR3 DNA: TGTGCCAGCAGCTTAGCGCCATCCGGGACAGCAACCTACGAGCAGTACTTC
V gene: TRBV28; D gene: .; clone size: .; J gene: TRBJ2-7; CDR3 protein: CASSLSGTPDEQYF; CDR3 DNA: TGTGCCAGCAGTTTATCCGGCACCCCAGACGAGCAGTACTTC
V gene: TRBV7-2; D gene: .; clone size: .; J gene: TRBJ2-7; CDR3 protein: CASSLGGGPYEQYF; CDR3 DNA: TGTGCCAGCAGCTTAGGTGGGGGGCCTTACGAGCAGTACTTC
V gene: TRBV2; D gene: .; clone size: few; J gene: TRBJ2-2; CDR3 protein: CATGSRGGELFF; CDR3 DNA: TGTGCCACAGGATCCAGGGGCGGGGAGCTGTTTTTT
V gene: TRBV4-3; D gene: .; clone size: once; J gene: TRBJ2-3; CDR3 protein: CASSQQGTDTQYF; CDR3 DNA: TGCGCCAGCAGCCAACAGGGCACAGATACGCAGTATTTT
V gene: TRBV6-5; D gene: .; clone size: .; J gene: TRBJ1-3; CDR3 protein: CASKRIGQTGNTIYF; CDR3 DNA: TGTGCCAGCAAGAGAATCGGACAGACTGGAAACACCATATATTTT
V gene: TRBV19; D gene: .; clone size: .; J gene: TRBJ2-1; CDR3 protein: CASSMAVGAINEQFF; CDR3 DNA: TGTGCCAGTAGTATGGCGGTAGGGGCGATCAATGAGCAGTTCTTC
V gene: TRBV27; D gene: TRBD2; clone size: .; J gene: TRBJ2-6; CDR3 protein: CASSLVLAGSRGANVLTF; CDR3 DNA: TGTGCCAGCAGTTTAGTCCTAGCGGGAAGTCGTGGGGCCAACGTCCTGACTTTC
V gene: TRBV5-6; D gene: .; clone size: .; J gene: TRBJ1-1; CDR3 protein: CASTHKNTEAFF; CDR3 DNA: TGTGCCAGCACCCACAAGAACACTGAAGCTTTCTTT
V gene: TRBV5-1; D gene: .; clone size: .; J gene: TRBJ2-5; CDR3 protein: CASSLGKVRGAETQYF; CDR3 DNA: TGCGCCAGCAGCTTGGGTAAGGTGCGGGGAGCAGAGACCCAGTACTTC
V gene: TRBV19; D gene: .; clone size: .; J gene: TRBJ2-6; CDR3 protein: CASSISWGQSGANVLTF; CDR3 DNA: TGTGCCAGTAGTATATCTTGGGGGCAGTCTGGGGCCAACGTCCTGACTTTC
V gene: TRBV5-8; D gene: .; clone size: .; J gene: TRBJ1-3; CDR3 protein: CASSLAGHNSGNTIYF; CDR3 DNA: TGTGCCAGCAGCTTAGCGGGACACAACTCTGGAAACACCATATATTTT
V gene: TRBV6-5; D gene: .; clone size: .; J gene: TRBJ1-1; CDR3 protein: CASKLLGGEGTEAFF; CDR3 DNA: TGTGCCAGCAAACTTTTGGGGGGGGAGGGGACTGAAGCTTTCTTT
V gene: TRBV29-1; D gene: .; clone size: .; J gene: TRBJ2-7; CDR3 protein: CSVGTRVGEQYF; CDR3 DNA: TGCAGCGTTGGGACCAGGGTGGGCGAGCAGTACTTC
V gene: TRBV29-1; D gene: .; clone size: .; J gene: TRBJ2-7; CDR3 protein: CSVENQGYEQYF; CDR3 DNA: TGCAGCGTTGAAAACCAGGGCTACGAGCAGTACTTC
V gene: TRBV11-3; D gene: TRBD2; clone size: .; J gene: TRBJ2-1; CDR3 protein: CASSREGSYNEQFF; CDR3 DNA: TGTGCCAGCAGCCGGGAGGGCTCCTACAATGAGCAGTTCTTC
V gene: TRBV7-6; D gene: .; clone size: .; J gene: TRBJ1-1; CDR3 protein: CASSLGQVNTEAFF; CDR3 DNA: TGTGCCAGCAGCTTAGGGCAGGTGAACACTGAAGCTTTCTTT
V gene: TRBV4-1; D gene: .; clone size: .; J gene: TRBJ2-3; CDR3 protein: CASSPDAGFADTQYF; CDR3 DNA: TGCGCCAGCAGCCCAGATGCGGGTTTCGCAGATACGCAGTATTTT
V gene: TRBV6-6; D gene: .; clone size: .; J gene: TRBJ1-2; CDR3 protein: CASSLRGPRGYHGYTF; CDR3 DNA: TGTGCCAGCAGTTTACGCGGTCCAAGGGGCTATCATGGCTACACCTTC
V gene: TRBV3-1/TRBV3-2; D gene: .; clone size: .; J gene: TRBJ1-2; CDR3 protein: CASSQDLTGSYGYTF; CDR3 DNA: TGTGCCAGCAGCCAAGATCTAACAGGGAGCTATGGCTACACCTTC
V gene: TRBV6-2/TRBV6-3; D gene: .; clone size: .; J gene: TRBJ1-1; CDR3 protein: CASSRTGFFKGNTEAFF; CDR3 DNA: TGTGCCAGCAGCCGCACAGGGTTCTTCAAGGGGAACACTGAAGCTTTCTTT
V gene: TRBV10-3; D gene: .; clone size: .; J gene: TRBJ1-6; CDR3 protein: CAISESMGGGRSGSPLHF; CDR3 DNA: TGTGCCATCAGTGAGTCCATGGGGGGGGGCAGATCTGGGTCACCCCTCCACTTT
V gene: TRBV14; D gene: .; clone size: .; J gene: TRBJ2-7; CDR3 protein: CASSEAPYEQYF; CDR3 DNA: TGTGCCAGCAGCGAGGCCCCATACGAGCAGTACTTC